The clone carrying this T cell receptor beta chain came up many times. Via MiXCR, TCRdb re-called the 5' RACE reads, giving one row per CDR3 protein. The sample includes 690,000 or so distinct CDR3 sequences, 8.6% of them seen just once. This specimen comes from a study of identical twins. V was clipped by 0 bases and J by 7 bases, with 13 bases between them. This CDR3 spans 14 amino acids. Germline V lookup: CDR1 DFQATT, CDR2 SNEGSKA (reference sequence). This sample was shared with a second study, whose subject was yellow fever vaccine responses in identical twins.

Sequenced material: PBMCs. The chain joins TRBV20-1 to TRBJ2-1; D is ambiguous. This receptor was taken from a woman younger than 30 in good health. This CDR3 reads CSARDIGLKNEQFF. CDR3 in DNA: TGCAGTGCTAGAGATATAGGCCTAAAGAATGAGCAGTTCTTC.